The T cell receptor beta chain described here comes from a study of T cell clonotyping in hematopoietic cell transplantation. Trimming removed 3 bases at V and 7 bases at J, with 12 bases between. Germline CDR1 LNHDA, CDR2 SQIVND (reference sequence). CDR3 length: 13 amino acids. With regard to this clone: Antigen specificity is unknown.

This sample's time point: recipient sample about 28 days before transplant, after cytoreduction. Samples: about 28 days before transplant, then days 30, 100 and 180 after. Whole-study results and caveats: Recipient TCR diversity dropped after transplant; expanded clonotypes rose from day 30 to 180. At the given depth, recipient repertoires were over 95% de novo clonotypes. CD4 and CD8 repertoire contributions could not be separated without sorting.

Assay used: immunoSEQ multiplex PCR; TCRdb lists only in-frame clones, some missing. There are 15,000 to 20,000 clones in the sample; more than 75% occur only once, and approximately 8% lies in the top ten. The V gene is TRBV19, the J gene TRBJ1-2; unclear D gene. This specimen was peripheral blood mononuclear cells, taken before stem cell transplant. The receptor comes from a man in his fifties with acute myeloid leukemia. Some clones in this sample may be carry-over from other donors' samples. The CDR3 here is CASSILGFSGYTF. Here the CDR3 DNA reads TGTGCCAGTAGTATCCTCGGGTTCAGTGGCTACACCTTC.